A single T cell receptor beta chain is shown here with its context. CD8+ and CD4+ blood T cells underwent TCR beta sequencing. The patients who served as multiple sclerosis controls were treatment-naive and had stable or active relapsing-remitting disease that fulfilled the revised McDonald criteria. Through negative isolation, CD4+ and CD8+ T cells were obtained, while TEMRA cells were enriched using FACS. The entry originates in a study of CD8 T cells in Susac syndrome. cDNA came from approximately 0.5 to 1 ug RNA primed by random hexamers. It was immunoSEQ multiplex PCR that amplified TCR beta CDR3 across 54 Vbeta and 13 Jbeta. TCRdb itself ran the immunoSEQ multiplex PCR reads through MiXCR, one entry per CDR3 protein. The sample consists of about 160,000 distinct CDR3 sequences, roughly 95% of them appearing once. The CDR3 consists of 16 residues. Germline assignment: CDR1 SGHTA and CDR2 FQGNSA. Germline trimming cut 5 bases from V and 4 bases from J; bases unmatched to any gene: 12.

Material: CD4+ T cells from PBMCs. V is TRBV7-2 and J is TRBJ2-7, with TRBD1 identical over 9 bases. This receptor was obtained from a human donor with multiple sclerosis. The CDR3 bases are TGTGCCAGCAGCGTTATCCGGACAGGGGCCTTTTACGAGCAGTACTTC. Protein: CASSVIRTGAFYEQYF.